This TCR beta chain was recorded in a study of T-cell reconstitution after alpha-beta-depleted transplantation in children. TCRbeta library preparation incorporated unique molecular identifiers. Each CDR3 protein is one row after TCRdb ran MiXCR on the PCR reads. The repertoire holds 200,000 to 300,000 distinct CDR3 sequences, with 24% as singletons. Study-wide findings and caveats: There were reportedly several hundred expanded graft clones from which alpha-beta T cells came about two months after transplant.

At least ten counts were recorded for this clonotype. Its antigen is undetermined. With 3 bases removed from V and 0 bases from J, the gap between germline ends came to 15 bases. The CDR3 sequence is 17 residues long. This sequence joins TRBV12-3 or TRBV12-4 and TRBJ2-1; D remains ambiguous. Sequenced here: PBMCs, mostly from graft donor cells, sampled 360 days after TCRalphabeta/CD19-depleted stem cell transplant. This receptor was taken from a female patient aged 2-10 years who had a stem cell transplant for congenital amegakaryocytic thrombocytopenia, so the T cells may come from the graft donor. The CDR3 region has the DNA TGTGCCAGCAGTTTGACCGCCCGGGCCAGCTCCTACAATGAGCAGTTCTTC. This translates into CASSLTARASSYNEQFF.